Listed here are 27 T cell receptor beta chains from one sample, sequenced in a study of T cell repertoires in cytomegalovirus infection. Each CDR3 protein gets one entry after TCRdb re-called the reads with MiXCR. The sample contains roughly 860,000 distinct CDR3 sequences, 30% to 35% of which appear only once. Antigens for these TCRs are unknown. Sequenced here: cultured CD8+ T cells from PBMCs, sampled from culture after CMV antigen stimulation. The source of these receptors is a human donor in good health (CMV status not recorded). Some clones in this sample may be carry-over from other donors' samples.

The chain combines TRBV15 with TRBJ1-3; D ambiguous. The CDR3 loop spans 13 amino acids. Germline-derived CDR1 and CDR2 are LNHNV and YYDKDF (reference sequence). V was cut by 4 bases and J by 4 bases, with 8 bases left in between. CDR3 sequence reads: CATSTHRGNTIYF. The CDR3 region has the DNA TGTGCCACCAGCACCCACCGGGGAAACACCATATATTTT. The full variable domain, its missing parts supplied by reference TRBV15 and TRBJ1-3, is DAMVIQNPRYQVTQFGKPVTLSCSQTLNHNVMYWYQQKSSQAPKLLFHYYDKDFNNEADTPDNFQSRRPNTSFCFLDIRSPGLGDTAMYLCATSTHRGNTIYFGEGSWLTVV.

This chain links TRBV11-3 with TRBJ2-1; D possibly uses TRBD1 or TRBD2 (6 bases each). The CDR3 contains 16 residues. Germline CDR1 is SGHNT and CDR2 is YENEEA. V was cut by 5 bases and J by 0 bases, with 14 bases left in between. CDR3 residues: CASSPGAPSSYNEQFF. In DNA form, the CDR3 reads TGTGCCAGCAGCCCGGGGGCCCCAAGCTCCTACAATGAGCAGTTCTTC.

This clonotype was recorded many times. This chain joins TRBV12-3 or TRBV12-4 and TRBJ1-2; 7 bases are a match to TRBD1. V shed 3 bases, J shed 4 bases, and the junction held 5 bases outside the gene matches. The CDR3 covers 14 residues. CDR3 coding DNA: TGTGCCAGCAGTTTTACAGGGGTCGGCTATGGCTACACCTTC. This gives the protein CASSFTGVGYGYTF.

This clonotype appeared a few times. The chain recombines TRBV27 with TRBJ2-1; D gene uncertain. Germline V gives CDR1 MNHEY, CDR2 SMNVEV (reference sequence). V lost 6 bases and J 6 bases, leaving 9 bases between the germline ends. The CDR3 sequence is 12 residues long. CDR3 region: CASRVAANEQFF. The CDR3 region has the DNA TGTGCCAGCAGAGTGGCCGCCAATGAGCAGTTCTTC.

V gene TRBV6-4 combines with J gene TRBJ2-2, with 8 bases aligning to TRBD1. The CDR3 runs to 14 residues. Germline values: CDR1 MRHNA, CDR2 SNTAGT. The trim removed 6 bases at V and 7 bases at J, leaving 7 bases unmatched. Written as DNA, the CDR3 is TGTGCCAGCAGCCAGACAGGGGTCGGCGGGGAGCTGTTTTTT. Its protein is CASSQTGVGGELFF.

The CDR3 protein is CASSSQTSREGNQPQHF. CDR3 nucleotides: TGTGCCAGCAGTTCCCAGACTTCCCGGGAGGGCAATCAGCCCCAGCATTTT. V usage is TRBV12-3 or TRBV12-4 and J usage is TRBJ1-5, with D hard to call. CDR3 size: 17 residues. Trimming took off 4 bases at V and 2 bases at J, with 18 bases between the two ends.

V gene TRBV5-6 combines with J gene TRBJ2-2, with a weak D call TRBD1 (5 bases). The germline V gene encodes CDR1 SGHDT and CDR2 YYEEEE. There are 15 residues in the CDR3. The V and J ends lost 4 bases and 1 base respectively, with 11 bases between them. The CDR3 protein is CASSDPTVNTGELFF. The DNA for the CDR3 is TGTGCCAGCAGCGATCCGACAGTGAACACCGGGGAGCTGTTTTTT.

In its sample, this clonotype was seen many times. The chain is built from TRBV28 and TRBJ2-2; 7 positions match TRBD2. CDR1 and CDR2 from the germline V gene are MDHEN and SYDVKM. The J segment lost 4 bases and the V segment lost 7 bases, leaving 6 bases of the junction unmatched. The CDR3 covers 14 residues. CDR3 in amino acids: CASTWGGLTGELFF. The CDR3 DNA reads TGTGCCAGCACCTGGGGGGGTCTCACCGGGGAGCTGTTTTTT.

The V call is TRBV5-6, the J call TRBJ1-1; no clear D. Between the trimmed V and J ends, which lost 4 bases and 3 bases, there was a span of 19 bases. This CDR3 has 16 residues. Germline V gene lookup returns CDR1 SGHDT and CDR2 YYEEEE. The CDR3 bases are TGTGCCAGCAGCCAAATGACTGGGGTGTTCGACACTGAAGCTTTCTTT. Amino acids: CASSQMTGVFDTEAFF. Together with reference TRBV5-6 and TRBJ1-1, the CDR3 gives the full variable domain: DAGVTQSPTHLIKTRGQQVTLRCSPKSGHDTVSWYQQALGQGPQFIFQYYEEEERQRGNFPDRFSGHQFPNYSSELNVNALLLGDSALYLCASSQMTGVFDTEAFFGQGTRLTVV.

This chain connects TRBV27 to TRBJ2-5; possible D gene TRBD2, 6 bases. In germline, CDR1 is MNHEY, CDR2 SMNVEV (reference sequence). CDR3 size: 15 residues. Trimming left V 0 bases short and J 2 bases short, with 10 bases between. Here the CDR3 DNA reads TGTGCCAGCAGTTTATCGGGACTGCCACAAGAGACCCAGTACTTC. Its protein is CASSLSGLPQETQYF.

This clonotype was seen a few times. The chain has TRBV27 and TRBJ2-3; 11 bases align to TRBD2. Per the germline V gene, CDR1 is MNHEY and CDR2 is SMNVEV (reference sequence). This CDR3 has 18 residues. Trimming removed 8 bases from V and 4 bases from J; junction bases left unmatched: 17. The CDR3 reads CASLNPGKGLAGSDTQYF. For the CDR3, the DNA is TGTGCCAGCTTAAACCCAGGCAAAGGACTAGCGGGCTCAGATACGCAGTATTTT.

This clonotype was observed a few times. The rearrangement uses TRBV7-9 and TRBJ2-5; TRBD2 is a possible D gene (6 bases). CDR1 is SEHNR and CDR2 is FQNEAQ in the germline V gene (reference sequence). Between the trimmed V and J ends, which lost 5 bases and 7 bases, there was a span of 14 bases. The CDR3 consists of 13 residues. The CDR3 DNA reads TGTGCCAGCAGCCAACCTAAGGAGGGGACCCAGTACTTC. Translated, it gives CASSQPKEGTQYF.

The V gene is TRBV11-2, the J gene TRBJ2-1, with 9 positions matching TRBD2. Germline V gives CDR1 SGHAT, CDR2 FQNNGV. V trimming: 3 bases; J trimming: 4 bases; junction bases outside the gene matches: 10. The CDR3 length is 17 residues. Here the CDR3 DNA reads TGTGCCAGCAGCTTTTCCCCTAGCGGGGACATTTACAATGAGCAGTTCTTC. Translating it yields CASSFSPSGDIYNEQFF.

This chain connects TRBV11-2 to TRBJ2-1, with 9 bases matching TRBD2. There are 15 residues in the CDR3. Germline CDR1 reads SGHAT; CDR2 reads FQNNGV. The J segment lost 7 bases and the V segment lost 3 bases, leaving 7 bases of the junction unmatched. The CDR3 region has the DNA TGTGCCAGCAGCTTCGGAGCGGGGGGTGGAAATGAGCAGTTCTTC. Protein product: CASSFGAGGGNEQFF.

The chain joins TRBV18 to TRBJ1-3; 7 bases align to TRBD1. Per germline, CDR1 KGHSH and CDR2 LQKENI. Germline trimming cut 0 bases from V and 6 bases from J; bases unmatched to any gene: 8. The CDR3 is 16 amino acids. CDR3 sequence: CASSPPVRDRENTIYF. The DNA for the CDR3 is TGTGCCAGCTCACCACCGGTCCGGGACAGAGAAAACACCATATATTTT.

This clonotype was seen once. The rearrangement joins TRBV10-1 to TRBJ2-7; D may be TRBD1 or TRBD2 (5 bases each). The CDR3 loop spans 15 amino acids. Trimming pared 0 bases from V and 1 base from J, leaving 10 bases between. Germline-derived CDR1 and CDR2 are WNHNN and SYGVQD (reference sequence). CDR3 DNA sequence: TGCGCCAGCAGTGAGTCCCCGGGGCCGTCCTACGAGCAGTACTTC. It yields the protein CASSESPGPSYEQYF.

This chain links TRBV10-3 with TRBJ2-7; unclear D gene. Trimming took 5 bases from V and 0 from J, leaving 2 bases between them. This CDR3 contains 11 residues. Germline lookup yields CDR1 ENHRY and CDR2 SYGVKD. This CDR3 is CAISSSYEQYF. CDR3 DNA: TGTGCCATCAGTTCCTCCTACGAGCAGTACTTC.

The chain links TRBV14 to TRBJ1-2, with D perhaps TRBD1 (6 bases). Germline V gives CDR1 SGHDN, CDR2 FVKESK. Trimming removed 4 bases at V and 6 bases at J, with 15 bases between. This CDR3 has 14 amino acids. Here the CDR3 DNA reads TGTGCCAGCAGCCTAGGGGGGGCCCCGCATGGCTACACCTTC. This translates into CASSLGGAPHGYTF.

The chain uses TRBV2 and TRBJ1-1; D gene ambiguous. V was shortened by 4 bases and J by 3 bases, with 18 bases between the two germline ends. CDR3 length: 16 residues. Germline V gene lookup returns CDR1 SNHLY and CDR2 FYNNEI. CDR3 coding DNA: TGTGCCAGCAGTGGTAGTGGGCAAAGGTTGGACACTGAAGCTTTCTTT. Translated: CASSGSGQRLDTEAFF.

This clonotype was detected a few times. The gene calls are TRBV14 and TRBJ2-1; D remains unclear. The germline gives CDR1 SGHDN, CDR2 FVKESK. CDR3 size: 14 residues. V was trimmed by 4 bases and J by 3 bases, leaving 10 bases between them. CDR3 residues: CASSPSVIYNEQFF. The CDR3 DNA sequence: TGTGCCAGCAGCCCCTCTGTTATCTACAATGAGCAGTTCTTC.

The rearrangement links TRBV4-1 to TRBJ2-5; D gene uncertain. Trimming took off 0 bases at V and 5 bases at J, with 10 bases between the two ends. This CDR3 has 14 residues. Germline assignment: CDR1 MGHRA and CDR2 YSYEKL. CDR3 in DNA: TGCGCCAGCAGCCAAGATGTCCTCTCGGAGACCCAGTACTTC. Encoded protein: CASSQDVLSETQYF.

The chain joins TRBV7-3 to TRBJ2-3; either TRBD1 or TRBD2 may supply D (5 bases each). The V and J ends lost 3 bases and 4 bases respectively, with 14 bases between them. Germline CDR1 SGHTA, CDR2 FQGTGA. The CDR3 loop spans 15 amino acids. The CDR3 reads CASSFGTAVSDTQYF. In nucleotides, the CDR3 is TGTGCCAGCAGCTTTGGGACGGCGGTATCAGATACGCAGTATTTT. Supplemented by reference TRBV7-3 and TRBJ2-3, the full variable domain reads GAGVSQTPSNKVTEKGKYVELRCDPISGHTALYWYRQSLGQGPEFLIYFQGTGAADDSGLPNDRFFAVRPEGSVSTLKIQRTERGDSAVYLCASSFGTAVSDTQYFGPGTRLTVL.

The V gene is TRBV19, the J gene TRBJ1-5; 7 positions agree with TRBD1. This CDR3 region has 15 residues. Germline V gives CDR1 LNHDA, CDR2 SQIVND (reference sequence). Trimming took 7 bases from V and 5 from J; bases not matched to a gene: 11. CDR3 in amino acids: CASTGGEGAYQPQHF. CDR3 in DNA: TGTGCCAGTACGGGCGGGGAGGGGGCTTATCAGCCCCAGCATTTT.

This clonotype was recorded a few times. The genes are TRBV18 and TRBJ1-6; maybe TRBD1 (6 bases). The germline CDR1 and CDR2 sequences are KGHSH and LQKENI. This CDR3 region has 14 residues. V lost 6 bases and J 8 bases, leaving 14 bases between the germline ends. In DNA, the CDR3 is TGTGCCAGCTCGCCCAGGGGATTAGATTCACCCCTCCACTTT. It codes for CASSPRGLDSPLHF.

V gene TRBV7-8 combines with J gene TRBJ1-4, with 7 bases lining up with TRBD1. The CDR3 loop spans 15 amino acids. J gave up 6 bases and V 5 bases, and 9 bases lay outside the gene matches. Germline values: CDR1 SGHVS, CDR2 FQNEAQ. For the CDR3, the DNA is TGTGCCAGCAGCGGTCGGACAGGCTTAGATGAAAAACTGTTTTTT. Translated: CASSGRTGLDEKLFF.

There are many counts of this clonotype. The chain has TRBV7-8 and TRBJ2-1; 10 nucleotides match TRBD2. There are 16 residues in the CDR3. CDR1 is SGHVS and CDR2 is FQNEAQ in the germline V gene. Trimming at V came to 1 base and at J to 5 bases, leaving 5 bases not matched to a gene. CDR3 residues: CASSLEASGGNNEQFF. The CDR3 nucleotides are TGTGCCAGCAGCTTAGAGGCTAGCGGGGGAAACAATGAGCAGTTCTTC.

The CDR3: CASSFPGSSYNEQFF. CDR3 DNA sequence: TGTGCCAGCAGCTTCCCGGGGAGCTCCTACAATGAGCAGTTCTTC. The V gene is TRBV7-9, the J gene TRBJ2-1; a weak D match, TRBD2 (5 bases). This CDR3 region has 15 residues. Germline assignment: CDR1 SEHNR and CDR2 FQNEAQ (reference sequence). With 3 bases removed from V and 0 bases from J, the gap between germline ends came to 9 bases.